In this sample, the clone carrying this T cell receptor beta chain turned up once. The data belong to a study of long-term antiretroviral therapy in people with HIV. Clinicians in the United States treated all participants with HIV. A v3.0 immunoSEQ assay was performed at survey level. Data came from immunoSEQ multiplex PCR; TCRdb stores just in-frame clones and leaves some out. This sample has 25,000 or so clones, with 78% found just once. J was trimmed by 6 bases and V by 8 bases; bases with no gene match: 11. This CDR3 region has 15 residues. The V gene's germline CDR1 is MNHEY and CDR2 SMNVEV (reference sequence).

The TCR originated in a man between 18 and 35 years old with HIV. The rearrangement links TRBV27 to TRBJ2-1; 9 nucleotides agree with TRBD2. Sequencing was performed on unsorted PBMCs, taken 1.5 years before starting antiretroviral therapy. The CDR3 reads CASASFAGGSNEQFF. For the CDR3, the DNA is TGTGCCAGCGCCTCTTTCGCGGGAGGGAGCAATGAGCAGTTCTTC.